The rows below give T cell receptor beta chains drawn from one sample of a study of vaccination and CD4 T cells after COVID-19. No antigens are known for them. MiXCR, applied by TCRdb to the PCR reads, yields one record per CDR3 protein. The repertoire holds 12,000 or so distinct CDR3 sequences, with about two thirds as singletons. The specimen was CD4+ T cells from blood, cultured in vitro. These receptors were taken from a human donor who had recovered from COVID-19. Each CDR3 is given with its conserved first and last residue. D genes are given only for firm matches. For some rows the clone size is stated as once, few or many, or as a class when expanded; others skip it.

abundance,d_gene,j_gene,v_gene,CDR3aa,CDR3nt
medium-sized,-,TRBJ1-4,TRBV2,CASSGPRVGREKLFF,TGTGCCAGCAGTGGCCCCAGGGTCGGGAGGGAAAAACTGTTTTTT
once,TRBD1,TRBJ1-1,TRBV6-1,CASREPGQGNTEAFF,TGTGCCAGCAGGGAACCGGGACAGGGGAACACTGAAGCTTTCTTT
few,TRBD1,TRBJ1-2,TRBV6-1,CASTHRTGATANYGYTF,TGTGCCAGCACTCATCGGACAGGGGCCACAGCTAACTATGGCTACACCTTC
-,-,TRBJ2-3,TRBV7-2,CASSFITDTQYF,TGTGCCAGCAGTTTCATCACAGATACGCAGTATTTT
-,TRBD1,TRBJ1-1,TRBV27,CASKNRGDTEAFF,TGTGCCAGCAAAAACAGGGGGGACACTGAAGCTTTCTTT
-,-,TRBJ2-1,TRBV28,CASSSRKEQFF,TGTGCCAGCAGTTCCCGCAAGGAGCAGTTCTTC
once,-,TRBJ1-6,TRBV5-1,CASSLAQGANSPLHF,TGCGCCAGCAGCTTGGCCCAGGGAGCGAATTCACCCCTCCACTTT
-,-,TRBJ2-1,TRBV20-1,CSARFPGGGPYNEQFF,TGCAGTGCTAGGTTCCCTGGGGGGGGGCCCTACAATGAGCAGTTCTTC
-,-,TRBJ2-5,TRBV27,CASSLLGAGETQYF,TGTGCCAGCAGTTTACTGGGGGCGGGAGAGACCCAGTACTTC
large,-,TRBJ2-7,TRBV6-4,CASSDSGGIYEQYF,TGTGCCAGCAGTGACTCAGGCGGGATCTACGAGCAGTACTTC
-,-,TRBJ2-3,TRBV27,CASSNYSSHRLQSTDTQYF,TGTGCCAGCAGTAACTATTCATCCCACAGGCTACAGAGCACAGATACGCAGTATTTT
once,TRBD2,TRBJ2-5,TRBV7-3,CASSPAGLGETQYF,TGTGCCAGCAGCCCAGCGGGGCTCGGGGAGACCCAGTACTTC
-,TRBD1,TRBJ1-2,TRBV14,CASSQVYRTGPHGYTF,TGTGCCAGCAGCCAAGTCTACCGGACAGGGCCTCATGGCTACACCTTC
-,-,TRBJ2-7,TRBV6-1,CASRPRTAREQYF,TGTGCCAGCAGACCCCGGACGGCCCGGGAGCAGTACTTC
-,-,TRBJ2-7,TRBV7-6,CASSLAAGIIEEQYF,TGTGCCAGCAGCTTAGCAGCCGGGATAATCGAGGAGCAGTACTTC
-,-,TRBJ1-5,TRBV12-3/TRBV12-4,CASSLGTSNQPQHF,TGTGCCAGCAGTTTGGGGACCTCCAATCAGCCCCAGCATTTT
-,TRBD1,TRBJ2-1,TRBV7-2,CASSFTGTGGVNEQFF,TGTGCCAGCAGCTTTACCGGGACAGGGGGCGTGAATGAGCAGTTCTTC
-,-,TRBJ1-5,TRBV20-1,CSARAGLTGNQPQHF,TGCAGTGCTAGAGCGGGCCTCACGGGCAATCAGCCCCAGCATTTT
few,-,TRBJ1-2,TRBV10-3,CAISDDRGGGYTF,TGTGCCATCAGTGACGACAGAGGAGGGGGCTACACCTTC
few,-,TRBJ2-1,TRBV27,CASSPSGGSILSSYNEQFF,TGTGCCAGCAGTCCCTCGGGGGGCAGCATACTAAGCTCCTACAATGAGCAGTTCTTC
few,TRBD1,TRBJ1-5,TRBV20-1,CSALGQENQPQHF,TGCAGTGCCCTCGGACAGGAGAATCAGCCCCAGCATTTT
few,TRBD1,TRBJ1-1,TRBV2,CASSPTGFNTEAFF,TGTGCCAGCAGTCCGACAGGGTTTAACACTGAAGCTTTCTTT
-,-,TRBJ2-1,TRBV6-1,CATQQQTGRFRNEQFF,TGTGCCACACAACAACAGACAGGGAGGTTTAGGAATGAGCAGTTCTTC
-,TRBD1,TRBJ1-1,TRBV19,CASRVTGAGTEAFF,TGTGCCAGTAGGGTGACAGGGGCGGGCACTGAAGCTTTCTTT
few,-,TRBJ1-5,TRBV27,CASSPLATNQPQHF,TGTGCCAGCAGTCCCCTGGCCACCAATCAGCCCCAGCATTTT
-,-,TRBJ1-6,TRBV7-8,CASSFLGAGVNNSPLHF,TGTGCCAGCAGCTTCCTGGGGGCGGGGGTTAATAATTCACCCCTCCACTTT
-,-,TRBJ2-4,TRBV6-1,CASSLGGAKNIQYF,TGTGCCAGCAGCCTCGGAGGGGCCAAAAACATTCAGTACTTC
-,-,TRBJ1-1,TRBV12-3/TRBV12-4,CASSLVGGNTEAFF,TGTGCCAGCAGTTTAGTCGGGGGGAACACTGAAGCTTTCTTT
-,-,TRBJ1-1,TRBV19,CASTHSEGRTEAFF,TGTGCCAGTACCCACTCCGAGGGGCGAACTGAAGCTTTCTTT
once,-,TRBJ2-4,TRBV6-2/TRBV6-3,CASSYGVDKNIQYF,TGTGCCAGCAGTTACGGGGTTGACAAAAACATTCAGTACTTC
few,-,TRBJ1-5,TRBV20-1,CSARDRLGPQHF,TGCAGTGCTAGAGACCGGCTTGGGCCCCAGCATTTT
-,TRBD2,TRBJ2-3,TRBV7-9,CASSLGLAGGDTQYF,TGTGCCAGCAGCTTAGGGCTAGCGGGGGGTGATACGCAGTATTTT
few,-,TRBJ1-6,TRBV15,CATGNSLRGSPLHF,TGTGCCACCGGTAACAGTCTACGTGGGTCACCCCTCCACTTT
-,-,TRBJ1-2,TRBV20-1,CSARPNQGRGSGYTF,TGCAGTGCTAGACCTAATCAGGGGCGGGGGAGCGGCTACACCTTC
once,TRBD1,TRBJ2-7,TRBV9,CASSAETGRGGQQYF,TGTGCCAGCAGCGCCGAGACAGGGAGAGGGGGCCAGCAGTACTTC
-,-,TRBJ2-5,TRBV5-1,CASSLIGIVPDTQYF,TGCGCCAGCAGCTTAATCGGCATCGTCCCAGACACCCAGTACTTC
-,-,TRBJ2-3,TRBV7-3,CARSLGPPPDTQYF,TGTGCCAGAAGCTTGGGGCCCCCCCCCGATACGCAGTATTTT
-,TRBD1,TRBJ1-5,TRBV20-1,CSASRDRVGSNQPQHF,TGCAGTGCTAGCCGCGACAGGGTCGGAAGCAATCAGCCCCAGCATTTT
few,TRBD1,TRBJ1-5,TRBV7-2,CASSLFGQGVSQPQHF,TGTGCCAGCAGTCTGTTCGGGCAGGGGGTTTCTCAGCCCCAGCATTTT
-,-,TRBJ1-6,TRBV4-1,CASSPQSSYNSPLHF,TGCGCCAGCAGTCCTCAGAGCTCCTATAATTCACCCCTCCACTTT
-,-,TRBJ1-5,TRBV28,CASSLWEGNQPQHF,TGTGCCAGCAGTTTGTGGGAAGGCAATCAGCCCCAGCATTTT
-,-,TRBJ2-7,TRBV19,CASKSTASSYEQYF,TGTGCCAGTAAATCGACGGCAAGCTCCTACGAGCAGTACTTC
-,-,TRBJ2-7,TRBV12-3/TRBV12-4,CASSSDRLVRYEQYF,TGTGCCAGCAGTTCCGACAGGCTGGTTCGATACGAGCAGTACTTC
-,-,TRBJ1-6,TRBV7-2,CASSQERGFSPLHF,TGCGCCAGCAGCCAAGAACGGGGGTTTTCACCCCTCCACTTT